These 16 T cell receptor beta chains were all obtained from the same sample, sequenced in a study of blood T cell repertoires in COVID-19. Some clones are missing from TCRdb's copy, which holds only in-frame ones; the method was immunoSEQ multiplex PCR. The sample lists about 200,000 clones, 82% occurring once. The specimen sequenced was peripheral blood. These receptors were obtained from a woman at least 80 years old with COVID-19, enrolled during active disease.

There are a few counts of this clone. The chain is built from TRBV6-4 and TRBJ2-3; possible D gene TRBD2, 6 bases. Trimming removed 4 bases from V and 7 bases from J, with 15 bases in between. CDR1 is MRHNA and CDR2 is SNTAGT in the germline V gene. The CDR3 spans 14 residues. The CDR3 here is CASSARGGRYTQYF. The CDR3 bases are TGTGCCAGCAGTGCGAGGGGAGGAAGGTATACGCAGTATTTT.

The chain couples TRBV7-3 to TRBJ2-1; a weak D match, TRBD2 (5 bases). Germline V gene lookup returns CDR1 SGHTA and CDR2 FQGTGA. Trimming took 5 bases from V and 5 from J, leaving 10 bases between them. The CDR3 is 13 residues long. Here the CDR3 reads CASSPDSHNEQFF. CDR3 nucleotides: TGTGCCAGCAGCCCGGACTCTCACAATGAGCAGTTCTTC. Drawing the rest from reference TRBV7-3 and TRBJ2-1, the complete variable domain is GAGVSQTPSNKVTEKGKYVELRCDPISGHTALYWYRQSLGQGPEFLIYFQGTGAADDSGLPNDRFFAVRPEGSVSTLKIQRTERGDSAVYLCASSPDSHNEQFFGPGTRLTVL.

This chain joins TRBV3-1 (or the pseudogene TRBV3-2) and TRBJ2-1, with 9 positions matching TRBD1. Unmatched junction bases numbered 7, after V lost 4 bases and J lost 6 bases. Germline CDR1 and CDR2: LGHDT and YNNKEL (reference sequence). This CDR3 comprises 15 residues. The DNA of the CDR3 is TGTGCCAGCAGCCCGGGACAGGGTTCGTCCAATGAGCAGTTCTTC. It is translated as CASSPGQGSSNEQFF.

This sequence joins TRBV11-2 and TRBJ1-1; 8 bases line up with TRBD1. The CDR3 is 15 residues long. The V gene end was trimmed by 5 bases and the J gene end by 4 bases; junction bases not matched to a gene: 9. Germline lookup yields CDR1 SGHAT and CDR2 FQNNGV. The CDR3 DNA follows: TGTGCCAGCAGCATAACTTATACAGGGGGCACTGAAGCTTTCTTT. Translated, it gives CASSITYTGGTEAFF.

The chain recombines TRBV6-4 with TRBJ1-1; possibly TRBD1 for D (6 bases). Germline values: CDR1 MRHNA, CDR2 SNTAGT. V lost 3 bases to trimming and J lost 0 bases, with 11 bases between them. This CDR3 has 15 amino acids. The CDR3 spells CASSEDSRMNTEAFF. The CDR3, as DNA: TGTGCCAGCAGTGAGGACAGTCGCATGAACACTGAAGCTTTCTTT.

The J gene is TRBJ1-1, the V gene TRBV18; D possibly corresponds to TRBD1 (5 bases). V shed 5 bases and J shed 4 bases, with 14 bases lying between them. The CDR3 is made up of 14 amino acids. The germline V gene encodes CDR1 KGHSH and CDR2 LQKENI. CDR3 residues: CASSGSTGGTEAFF. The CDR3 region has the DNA TGTGCCAGCTCAGGATCCACCGGGGGCACTGAAGCTTTCTTT.

The CDR3 reads CASSYNLAAEAFF. Here the CDR3 DNA reads TGTGCCAGCAGCTACAATCTCGCGGCGGAAGCTTTCTTT. J is TRBJ1-1 and V is TRBV14, with D unclear. This CDR3 is 13 amino acids long. Trimming pared 5 bases from V and 8 bases from J, leaving 15 bases between. The V gene's germline CDR1 is SGHDN and CDR2 FVKESK.

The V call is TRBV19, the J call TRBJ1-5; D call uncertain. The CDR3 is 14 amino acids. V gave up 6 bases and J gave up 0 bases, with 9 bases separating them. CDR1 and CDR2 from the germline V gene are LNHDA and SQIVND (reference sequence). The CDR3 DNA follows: TGTGCCAGTAGGTTACCAGGTAGCAATCAGCCCCAGCATTTT. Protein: CASRLPGSNQPQHF.

Here the CDR3 DNA reads TGCGCCAGCAGGCCAGAGGGGGCGCACACTGAAGCTTTCTTT. Its translation is CASRPEGAHTEAFF. The J gene is TRBJ1-1, the V gene TRBV5-1, with 7 bases fitting TRBD1. V was clipped by 5 bases and J by 3 bases; unmatched bases: 7. Germline CDR1 SGHRS, CDR2 YFSETQ. CDR3 length: 14 amino acids. Based on the CDR3 plus reference TRBV5-1 and TRBJ1-1, the full variable domain is KAGVTQTPRYLIKTRGQQVTLSCSPISGHRSVSWYQQTPGQGLQFLFEYFSETQRNKGNFPGRFSGRQFSNSRSEMNVSTLELGDSALYLCASRPEGAHTEAFFGQGTRLTVV.

This chain's CDR3 is CASFSPGVTDTQYF. The CDR3 DNA reads as TGCGCCAGCTTCAGCCCAGGGGTAACAGATACGCAGTATTTT. The gene calls are TRBV5-1 and TRBJ2-3; the D gene is possibly TRBD1 (6 bases). This CDR3 region has 14 residues. Germline V gene data show CDR1 as SGHRS and CDR2 as YFSETQ. Trimming shortened V by 7 bases and J by 3 bases, and 15 bases separated the two germline ends.

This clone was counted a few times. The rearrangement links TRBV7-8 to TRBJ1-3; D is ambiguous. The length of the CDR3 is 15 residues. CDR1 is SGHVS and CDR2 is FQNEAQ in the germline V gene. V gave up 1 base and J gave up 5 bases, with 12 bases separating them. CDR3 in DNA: TGTGCCAGCAGCTTAGATCCGGGGAAGAGAAACACCATATATTTT. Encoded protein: CASSLDPGKRNTIYF.

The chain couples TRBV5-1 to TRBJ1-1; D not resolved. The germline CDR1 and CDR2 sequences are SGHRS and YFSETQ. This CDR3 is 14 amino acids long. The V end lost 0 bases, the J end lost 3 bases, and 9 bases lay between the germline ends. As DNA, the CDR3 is TGCGCCAGCAGCTTGGGAGGGTTCGACACTGAAGCTTTCTTT. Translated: CASSLGGFDTEAFF.

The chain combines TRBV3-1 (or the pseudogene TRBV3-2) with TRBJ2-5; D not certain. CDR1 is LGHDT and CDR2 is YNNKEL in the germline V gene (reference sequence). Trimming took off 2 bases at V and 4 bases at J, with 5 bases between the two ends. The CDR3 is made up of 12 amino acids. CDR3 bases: TGTGCCAGCAGCCAAAGGAGAGAGACCCAGTACTTC. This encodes CASSQRRETQYF.

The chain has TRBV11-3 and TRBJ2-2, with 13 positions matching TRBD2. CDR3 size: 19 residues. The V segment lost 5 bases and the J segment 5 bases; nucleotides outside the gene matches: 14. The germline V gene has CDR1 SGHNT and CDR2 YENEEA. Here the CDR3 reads CASSQGLAGALRRTGELFF. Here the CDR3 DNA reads TGTGCCAGCAGCCAAGGACTAGCGGGGGCCCTACGCAGAACCGGGGAGCTGTTTTTT.

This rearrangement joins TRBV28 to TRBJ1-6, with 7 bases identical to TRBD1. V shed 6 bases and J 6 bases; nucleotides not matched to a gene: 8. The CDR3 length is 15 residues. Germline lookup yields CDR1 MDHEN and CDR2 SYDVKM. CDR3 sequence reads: CASRIGGAGNSPLHF. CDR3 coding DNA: TGTGCCAGCAGAATAGGGGGCGCGGGTAATTCACCCCTCCACTTT.

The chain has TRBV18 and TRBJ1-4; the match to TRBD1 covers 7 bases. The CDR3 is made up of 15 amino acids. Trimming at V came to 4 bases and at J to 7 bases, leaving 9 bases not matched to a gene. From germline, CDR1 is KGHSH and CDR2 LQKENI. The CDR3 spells CASSLSTGIVEKLFF. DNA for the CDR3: TGTGCCAGCTCACTCTCGACAGGGATCGTTGAAAAACTGTTTTTT.